Sequencing of this T cell receptor (beta chain) was carried out in a study of T cell repertoires in cytomegalovirus infection. In the study overall: CMV epitopes, recently identified HLA-C-restricted and well-studied HLA-B-restricted, were used.

The V end was cut by 2 bases, the J end by 10 bases, with 9 bases between. The CDR3 length is 11 residues. Germline values: CDR1 SGHAT, CDR2 FQNNGV. There are many counts of this clonotype. Its antigen is not identified. TCRdb redid the calling of the reads with MiXCR, one entry per CDR3 protein. The data hold roughly 120,000 distinct CDR3 sequences, with approximately 28% observed a single time. This rearrangement joins TRBV11-2 to TRBJ2-7; no definite D call. The sequence was collected from a human donor in good health (CMV status not recorded). Some clones in this sample may be carry-over from other donors' samples. This specimen was CD8+ T cells from cultured PBMCs, taken from culture after CMV antigen stimulation. The CDR3 bases are TGTGCCAGCAGCTTAACGGTAGAACAGTACTTC. This sequence encodes CASSLTVEQYF.